This TCR beta chain was profiled in a study of blood T cell repertoires in COVID-19. Study summary: Samples of COVID-19 (acute and convalescent) were obtained from the United States, Italy and Spain. Sample material is recorded as cDNA or gDNA derived from T cells, B-cell-depleted T cells, or PBMCs.

In the original processing: Cell counts per sample came from amplifying reference gene primers. Using immunoSEQ multiplex PCR, the repertoire was profiled, and TCRdb retains in-frame clones only, with some absent. V and J calls and clone size are as listed in that table; D and trimming were resolved from the DNA. The data hold approximately 67,000 clones, with 70% to 90% observed a single time. This clone was counted once. Germline CDR1 and CDR2: SGHVS and FNYEAQ. This CDR3 is built from 12 residues. Trimming removed 5 bases at V and 4 bases at J, with 8 bases between. The sample comprised peripheral blood. This clonotype originated in a woman aged 80 or over with acute or convalescent COVID-19. V gene TRBV7-6 combines with J gene TRBJ2-5; D remains unclear. DNA of the CDR3: TGTGCCAGCAGCATGCGAGGAGAGACCCAGTACTTC. Protein sequence: CASSMRGETQYF.